The 21 T cell receptor beta chains listed next were all sequenced from one sample in a study of shared clonotypes between healthy human individuals. Using immunoSEQ multiplex PCR, the repertoire was profiled, and TCRdb retains in-frame clones only, with some absent. The table has hundreds of thousands of clones, around two thirds seen once. Sequenced sample: memory CD4+ T cells sorted from blood. The subset denotes: CD45RA-negative fraction. The origin of the receptors is a young woman in good health.

The chain employs TRBV5-1 and TRBJ2-1; D is undetermined. This CDR3 has 11 residues. V lost 1 base to trimming and J lost 8 bases, with 4 bases between them. Per germline, CDR1 SGHRS and CDR2 YFSETQ. CDR3 amino acids: CASSLNYEQFF. In nucleotides, the CDR3 is TGCGCCAGCAGCTTGAACTATGAGCAGTTCTTC.

The chain couples TRBV10-1 to TRBJ2-3; no clear D gene. Germline assignment: CDR1 WNHNN and CDR2 SYGVQD (reference sequence). The CDR3 loop spans 15 amino acids. The V and J ends lost 3 bases and 0 bases respectively, with 10 bases between them. CDR3 in amino acids: CASSDGVSSTDTQYF. For the CDR3, the DNA is TGCGCCAGCAGTGACGGCGTCAGCAGCACAGATACGCAGTATTTT.

The chain joins TRBV19 to TRBJ1-4; TRBD1 agrees at 10 bases. With 9 bases clipped from V and 8 bases from J, the junction kept 6 bases outside the gene matches. Germline CDR1 and CDR2: LNHDA and SQIVND (reference sequence). This CDR3 has 13 residues. The CDR3 sequence: CASTGTGVEKLFF. The CDR3 bases are TGTGCCAGCACCGGGACAGGGGTCGAAAAACTGTTTTTT.

V gene TRBV6-6 combines with J gene TRBJ1-1, with D possibly being TRBD1 (6 bases). V was pared by 3 bases and J by 10 bases, with 15 bases between. Germline CDR1 is MNHNY and CDR2 is SVGAGI (reference sequence). CDR3 length equals 13 residues. DNA of the CDR3: TGTGCCAGCAGTTATCCGGGGGCGCGAGGAGCTTTCTTT. Amino acids: CASSYPGARGAFF.

The V call is TRBV5-6, the J call TRBJ2-5; D gene ambiguous. V dropped 0 bases and J dropped 5 bases, with 5 bases sitting between them. Germline CDR1 reads SGHDT; CDR2 reads YYEEEE. This CDR3 spans 12 amino acids. As DNA, the CDR3 is TGTGCCAGCAGCTTGGATGCGGAGACCCAGTACTTC. It yields the protein CASSLDAETQYF. The full variable domain, completed using reference TRBV5-6 and TRBJ2-5, is DAGVTQSPTHLIKTRGQQVTLRCSPKSGHDTVSWYQQALGQGPQFIFQYYEEEERQRGNFPDRFSGHQFPNYSSELNVNALLLGDSALYLCASSLDAETQYFGPGTRLLVL.

The V gene is TRBV28, the J gene TRBJ2-2, with D perhaps matching TRBD1 (7 bases). The CDR3 runs 17 residues. Deletions cut 6 bases from V and 4 bases from J, with 21 bases between. Germline CDR1 is MDHEN and CDR2 is SYDVKM. The CDR3: CASRGGGGGAGTGELFF. CDR3 nucleotides: TGTGCCAGCAGGGGAGGTGGAGGGGGCGCCGGCACCGGGGAGCTGTTTTTT.

V gene TRBV23-1 combines with J gene TRBJ2-5; 8 positions agree with TRBD1. TRBV23-1 falls under the ORF class, with uncertain function. The trim removed 0 bases at V and 6 bases at J, leaving 12 bases unmatched. This CDR3 has 17 residues. The CDR3 loop reads CASSQSHYGQGGQTQYF. The CDR3, as DNA: TGCGCCAGCAGTCAATCCCACTATGGACAGGGTGGGCAGACCCAGTACTTC.

This clone was observed a handful of times. A much larger clone differs from this one at a single base, so this may be a read error. This CDR3 is CASRGTGNTGELFF. For the CDR3, the DNA is TGTGCCAGCAGGGGGACAGGGAACACCGGGGAGCTGTTTTTT. The chain carries TRBV6-1 and TRBJ2-2; 8 nucleotides agree with TRBD1. Germline V CDR1 and CDR2: MNHNS, SASEGT. The ends lost 6 bases at V and 1 base at J; junction bases unmatched: 1. The CDR3 covers 14 residues.

This chain joins TRBV2 and TRBJ1-2; D gene ambiguous. This CDR3 is 14 amino acids long. Trimming removed 4 bases from V and 8 bases from J, with 17 bases in between. Germline CDR1 SNHLY, CDR2 FYNNEI. CDR3 nucleotide sequence: TGTGCCAGCAGTGGTAACACGGACCTCGGGGGCTACACCTTC. Translated: CASSGNTDLGGYTF.

The chain has TRBV5-1 and TRBJ2-1, with D hard to call. CDR3 length: 14 residues. Germline V gene lookup returns CDR1 SGHRS and CDR2 YFSETQ. Deletions cut 4 bases from V and 2 bases from J, with 10 bases between. This CDR3 reads CASSTGATYNEQFF. CDR3 DNA sequence: TGCGCCAGCAGCACCGGTGCTACCTACAATGAGCAGTTCTTC.

This chain joins TRBV5-8 and TRBJ2-5, with D possibly TRBD2 on 6 matching bases. Germline-derived CDR1 and CDR2 are SGHTS and YDEGEE. The ends were cut back, 1 base at V and 5 bases at J, with 12 bases in the middle. This CDR3 region has 14 residues. The chain's CDR3 is CASSLMGGSETQYF. The DNA for the CDR3 is TGTGCCAGCAGCTTGATGGGAGGTTCCGAGACCCAGTACTTC.

The chain couples TRBV2 to TRBJ2-7, with D perhaps TRBD2 (6 bases). V was pared by 3 bases and J by 4 bases, with 16 bases between. The CDR3 has 15 residues. Germline V lookup: CDR1 SNHLY, CDR2 FYNNEI. CDR3 in amino acids: CASSDGGAPGYEQYF. CDR3 coding DNA: TGTGCCAGCAGTGACGGGGGAGCCCCCGGATACGAGCAGTACTTC.

The chain links TRBV9 to TRBJ2-3; D remains unclear. CDR3 length equals 14 residues. V was trimmed by 1 base and J by 4 bases, leaving 10 bases between them. The germline gives CDR1 SGDLS, CDR2 YYNGEE. The CDR3 DNA reads TGTGCCAGCAGCGTACTTAGTTGGCCAGATACGCAGTATTTT. It is translated as CASSVLSWPDTQYF.

This clone has only a few counts. This chain joins TRBV5-1 and TRBJ1-5; D remains ambiguous. Germline CDR1 and CDR2: SGHRS and YFSETQ. The CDR3 is 15 residues long. Trimming left V 1 base short and J 0 bases short, with 8 bases between. For the CDR3, the DNA is TGCGCCAGCAGCTTGTCAGGATATAGCAATCAGCCCCAGCATTTT. Encoded protein: CASSLSGYSNQPQHF.

This clone was detected many times. This rearrangement joins TRBV2 to TRBJ1-4, with D tentatively TRBD1 (6 bases). This CDR3 contains 15 residues. The V gene's germline CDR1 is SNHLY and CDR2 FYNNEI. The ends were cut back, 5 bases at V and 1 base at J, with 11 bases in the middle. DNA of the CDR3: TGTGCCAGCAGTCAGGGGTTTGGAACTAATGAAAAACTGTTTTTT. Translated: CASSQGFGTNEKLFF.

The V gene is TRBV2, the J gene TRBJ2-1, with TRBD1 identical over 7 bases. Germline V gene data show CDR1 as SNHLY and CDR2 as FYNNEI. The CDR3 has 16 amino acids. Trimming cost V 6 bases and J 0 bases; bases outside gene matches: 8. CDR3 residues: CASRPGGFSSYNEQFF. The CDR3 DNA reads TGTGCCAGCAGGCCAGGGGGTTTTAGCTCCTACAATGAGCAGTTCTTC.

This sequence joins TRBV5-1 and TRBJ1-3, with D maybe TRBD1 (6 bases). CDR1 SGHRS and CDR2 YFSETQ come from the germline V gene. The CDR3 has 15 residues. The germline V and J ends were trimmed by 5 bases and 4 bases, with 16 bases remaining between them. The chain's CDR3 is CASSNSGQSGNTIYF. CDR3 in DNA: TGCGCCAGCAGTAACTCCGGACAGTCCGGAAACACCATATATTTT.

The sample holds one count of this clone. The chain couples TRBV7-6 to TRBJ1-1, with D possibly TRBD1 on 5 matching bases. CDR3 length equals 18 residues. V was cut by 0 bases and J by 0 bases, with 17 bases left in between. The germline CDR1 and CDR2 sequences are SGHVS and FNYEAQ. CDR3 sequence: CASSLALPGRLLNTEAFF. As DNA, the CDR3 is TGTGCCAGCAGCTTAGCACTCCCGGGACGCTTGTTGAACACTGAAGCTTTCTTT.

The chain uses TRBV19 and TRBJ2-7, with TRBD1 matching 10 bases. CDR1 and CDR2 (germline): LNHDA, SQIVND (reference sequence). This CDR3 has 14 amino acids. V gave up 9 bases and J gave up 0 bases; unmatched junction bases: 5. The DNA of the CDR3 is TGTGCCAGCAGGGACAGGGGTGTCTCCTACGAGCAGTACTTC. This gives the protein CASRDRGVSYEQYF.

The V gene is TRBV9, the J gene TRBJ2-5, with D perhaps matching TRBD2 (6 bases). This CDR3 has 14 residues. CDR1 and CDR2 (germline): SGDLS, YYNGEE. Trimming pared 0 bases from V and 0 bases from J, leaving 6 bases between. CDR3 residues: CASSVGTNQETQYF. DNA of the CDR3: TGTGCCAGCAGCGTAGGGACTAACCAAGAGACCCAGTACTTC.

This clone was observed once. J is TRBJ1-5 and V is TRBV2; D possibly corresponds to TRBD1 (6 bases). V gave up 6 bases and J gave up 0 bases, with 9 bases separating them. This CDR3 has 14 residues. Germline CDR1 is SNHLY and CDR2 is FYNNEI. DNA of the CDR3: TGTGCCAGCAGCAGACAGGTTAGCAATCAGCCCCAGCATTTT. It codes for CASSRQVSNQPQHF.